A selection of T cell receptor beta chains follows, all from one sample in a study of CD8 T cells in Susac syndrome. TCRdb re-called the immunoSEQ multiplex PCR reads through MiXCR, storing one row per CDR3 protein. The sample records 150,000 to 200,000 distinct CDR3 sequences, roughly 95% being singletons. Sequences were obtained from CD4+ T cells from PBMCs. Receptors were obtained from a human donor in good health. Both conserved end residues are part of each CDR3. Fields, in order: V gene, clone size, D gene, J gene, CDR3 DNA, CDR3 protein. D genes are given only for firm matches. Not all rows give a size; the values are once, few, many and, for expanded clones, a class.

>TRBV6-5|.|.|TRBJ1-6
TGTGCCAGCAGTTACGCTCCCCTACCATATAATTCACCCCTCCACTTT
CASSYAPLPYNSPLHF
>TRBV2|.|.|TRBJ1-4
TGTGCCAGCCGGAGGGACCCCAATGAAAAACTGTTTTTT
CASRRDPNEKLFF
>TRBV20-1|.|.|TRBJ1-1
TGCAGTGCTAGATTAGGGGACACTGAAGCTTTCTTT
CSARLGDTEAFF
>TRBV29-1|.|TRBD1|TRBJ1-1
TGCAGCGTACCCGGACAGGGAGACACTGAAGCTTTCTTT
CSVPGQGDTEAFF
>TRBV5-4|.|.|TRBJ2-1
TGTGCCAGCAGCGCTGGGCAGGGGAGGACTGAGCAGTTCTTC
CASSAGQGRTEQFF
>TRBV29-1|.|TRBD1|TRBJ1-4
TGCAGCGTTCCCGGGACAGGGGCCGAAAAACTGTTTTTT
CSVPGTGAEKLFF
>TRBV6-5|.|.|TRBJ1-2
TGTGCCAGCAGCTTATCCTACAGGGCTTATGGCTACACCTTC
CASSLSYRAYGYTF
>TRBV6-5|.|.|TRBJ2-1
TGTGCCAGCAGTTACCCTCGCTCCGGGGCGGCTCGTAATGAGCAGTTCTTC
CASSYPRSGAARNEQFF
>TRBV6-5|once|.|TRBJ1-1
TGTGCCAGCAGCCTCGATATGTGGTTGAACACTGAAGCTTTCTTT
CASSLDMWLNTEAFF
>TRBV15|.|.|TRBJ1-3
TGTGCCACCAGCAGAGATGCCGGAGACACCATATATTTT
CATSRDAGDTIYF
>TRBV13|.|.|TRBJ2-1
TGTGCCAGCAGCTTAGTTCAGGGAGGTGAGCAGTTCTTC
CASSLVQGGEQFF
>TRBV2|.|TRBD2|TRBJ2-1
TGTGCCAGCAGTGACTTAGCGGGGGGAGGTGAGCAGTTCTTC
CASSDLAGGGEQFF
>TRBV29-1|.|.|TRBJ2-7
TGCAGCGTTGTGAGCCAGAGGGCTTCCTACGAGCAGTACTTC
CSVVSQRASYEQYF
>TRBV7-8|.|.|TRBJ1-4
TGTGCCAGCAGCGCCAGTGGATCCTTTAATGAAAAACTGTTTTTT
CASSASGSFNEKLFF
>TRBV2|.|.|TRBJ1-1
TGTGCCAGCAGTGAGTATAACACTGAAGCTTTCTTT
CASSEYNTEAFF
>TRBV7-2|once|.|TRBJ1-4
TGTGCCAGCAGCCGACAGGATGAAAAACTGTTTTTT
CASSRQDEKLFF
>TRBV25-1|.|.|TRBJ2-7
TGTGCCAGCCGCGGCGAGGTAGAGGTGCAGTACTTC
CASRGEVEVQYF